This TCR beta chain was identified during a study of T cell changes during pregnancy in multiple sclerosis. Germline assignment: CDR1 SGHDT and CDR2 YYEEEE. V lost 5 bases and J lost 3; bases outside the gene matches: 7. CDR3 length equals 17 residues. The assay was immunoSEQ multiplex PCR, and TCRdb's table has in-frame clones only and misses some. The table lists about 110,000 clones, roughly 92% of them singletons. The material was peripheral blood, obtained in the third trimester of pregnancy. This chain uses TRBV5-6 with TRBJ2-2, with TRBD2 matching 13 bases. This TCR was recovered from a female donor in good health, enrolled as a control in a pregnancy study. For the CDR3, the DNA is TGTGCCAGCAGGAAAGGACTAGCGGGGGTGGACACCGGGGAGCTGTTTTTT. It encodes CASRKGLAGVDTGELFF.